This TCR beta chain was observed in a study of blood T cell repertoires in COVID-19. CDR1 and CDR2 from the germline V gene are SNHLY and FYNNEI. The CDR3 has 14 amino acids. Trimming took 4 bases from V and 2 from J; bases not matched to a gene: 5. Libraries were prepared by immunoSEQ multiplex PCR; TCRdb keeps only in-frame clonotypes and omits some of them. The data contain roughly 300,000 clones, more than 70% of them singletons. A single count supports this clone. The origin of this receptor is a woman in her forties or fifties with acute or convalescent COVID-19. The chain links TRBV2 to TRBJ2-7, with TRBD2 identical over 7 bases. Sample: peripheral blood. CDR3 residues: CASSAASGTYEQYF. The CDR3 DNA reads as TGTGCCAGCAGTGCCGCTAGCGGCACCTACGAGCAGTACTTC.